This T cell receptor (beta chain) is drawn from a study of blood T cell repertoires in COVID-19. V lost 6 bases and J lost 6; bases outside the gene matches: 5. The CDR3 is 13 residues long. This table comes from immunoSEQ multiplex PCR, and its TCRdb copy is limited to in-frame clones, with some not included. The sample has under 75,000 clones, more than 60% seen once; the top ten hold approximately 24%. The chain recombines TRBV23-1 with TRBJ1-2; TRBD1 aligns across 9 bases. TRBV23-1 is assigned to the ORF class and has an uncertain function. The TCR originated in a man aged 60 to 69 with acute or convalescent COVID-19. The sample was peripheral blood. The CDR3 coding sequence is TGCGCCAGCAGGGGACAGGGAGTCCATGGCTACACCTTC. The encoded protein is CASRGQGVHGYTF.